This T cell receptor beta chain comes out of a study of T cell repertoires in cytomegalovirus infection. From the reads, TCRdb called clonotypes with MiXCR, one entry per CDR3 protein. This repertoire shows 300,000 to 400,000 distinct CDR3 sequences, 29% found once; its top ten account for around 19%. Of note for this clonotype: Its antigen is not identified.

Trimming left V 0 bases short and J 9 bases short, with 10 bases between. Germline V gene lookup returns CDR1 SGHNT and CDR2 YENEEA. The CDR3 is 13 residues long. This sequence was found in a human donor in good health (CMV status not recorded). Some clones in this sample may be carry-over from other donors' samples. The specimen comprised cultured PBMCs, sampled from culture after CMV antigen stimulation. This chain connects TRBV11-3 to TRBJ2-3; maybe TRBD2 (6 bases). Here the CDR3 reads CASSLDRAGTQYF. As DNA, the CDR3 is TGTGCCAGCAGCTTAGATCGGGCGGGGACGCAGTATTTT.